This TCR beta chain comes out of a study of blood T cell repertoires in COVID-19. Study-level background: Acute and convalescent COVID-19 samples came from the United States, Italy and Spain. PBMCs, B-cell-depleted T cells, or T cells were the source of the cDNA or gDNA that made up the material.

V lost 3 bases and J lost 6, with 20 bases in between. Germline loops: CDR1 KGHDR, CDR2 SFDVKD. This CDR3 comprises 17 residues. In the source study's methods: Estimation of nucleated cell counts was performed using reference gene primer amplification. Profiling relied on immunoSEQ multiplex PCR, and the TCRdb table lists in-frame clones only, not all of them. V, J and clone size are those of that table, while D and trimming were read from the DNA. The profile shows over 150,000 clones, 85% to 95% of them singletons. Sequenced input: peripheral blood. This chain joins TRBV24-1 and TRBJ1-5; D is unclear. The sequence derives from a man aged 25-45 years with COVID-19, enrolled during active disease. CDR3 loop: CATSDRPRGVRRQPQHF. In DNA, the CDR3 is TGTGCCACCAGTGATCGCCCGCGCGGGGTAAGGCGTCAGCCCCAGCATTTT.